Here is one TCR beta chain with its context. Its antigen is currently unknown. Individual cDNA molecules were tagged with unique molecular identifiers. In TCRdb, the 5' RACE reads were re-called with MiXCR into one record per CDR3 protein. The profile covers 75,000 to 90,000 distinct CDR3 sequences, with about 13% appearing a single time and approximately 1% taken by the ten largest. This entry is derived from a study of early T cells in non-severe SARS-CoV-2 infection. As for the study in general: The input, bulk RNA from unsorted whole blood, was sequenced, and chains were unpaired. Broader study findings: Anti-spike CD8 responses were favored by VDJdb matching, which missed private and CD4 specificities.

Per the germline V gene, CDR1 is SGHNT and CDR2 is YENEEA. The V gene end was trimmed by 3 bases and the J gene end by 4 bases; junction bases not matched to a gene: 9. The CDR3 spans 16 residues. This sequence was found in an adult who was a healthcare worker with PCR-confirmed SARS-CoV-2 infection or an uninfected control (not recorded which). The sample taken for sequencing was whole blood. The gene calls are TRBV11-3 and TRBJ2-3, with 8 bases that match TRBD2. This chain's CDR3 is CASSFTSGFGSDTQYF. The CDR3 DNA sequence: TGTGCCAGCAGCTTCACTAGCGGATTCGGGTCAGATACGCAGTATTTT.